This T cell receptor beta chain was identified in a study of blood T cells in healthy people across ages. There are a few counts of this clonotype. Its antigen is currently unknown. V gave up 6 bases and J gave up 3 bases; unmatched junction bases: 10. This CDR3 has 16 amino acids. Germline V gene data show CDR1 as LGHDT and CDR2 as YNNKEL (reference sequence). With a J-beta primer mix and a sample-barcoded 5' primer, a second PCR ran about 7 to 12 cycles. Per sample, CDR3-containing paired-end reads numbered at least 2.5 million. TCRdb called the 5' RACE reads again in MiXCR, with one record for every CDR3 protein. The repertoire holds about 1.1 million distinct CDR3 sequences, with roughly two fifths as singletons. Isolation per sample recovered at least 7 million PBMCs. Broader study findings: Per million T cells, the diversity of TCR beta decreased roughly linearly as age advanced. A strong correlation between TCR beta diversity and naive T cell percentage was seen.

The chain couples TRBV3-1 to TRBJ2-3, with 9 nucleotides matching TRBD1. The sequence was obtained from a man aged 18 to 29 in good health. Sequenced material: blood. CDR3 region: CASSGPGQGATDTQYF. CDR3 coding DNA: TGTGCCAGCAGTGGGCCGGGACAGGGTGCAACAGATACGCAGTATTTT.